Below, one TCR beta chain is given with its context. No antigen is known for it. The CDR3 regions of TCR beta were amplified from RNA transcripts. In the first-round RT-PCR of the TCR CDR3, the HTBI primer set was used. TCRdb reanalysed the multiplex PCR reads using MiXCR and keeps one entry per CDR3 protein. Counted here are about 530,000 distinct CDR3 sequences, 15% to 20% occurring once; the ten biggest clones make up around 17%. Germline assignment: CDR1 SEHNR and CDR2 FQNEAQ (reference sequence). Trimming stripped 5 bases from V and 3 bases from J, with 16 bases between. The CDR3 is 15 amino acids. These data come from a study of T cells in Graves' hyperthyroidism and ophthalmopathy. Study-wide points: Classification by a 13 V-J model distinguished ophthalmopathy from stable hyperthyroidism. Ophthalmopathy prediction by the model preceded onset by a median about 6 months.

Criteria for exclusion of patients were uncontrolled infection, other autoimmune disease, pregnancy or lactation. The J gene is TRBJ1-1, the V gene TRBV7-9; weak D call: TRBD1 (5 bases). The specimen sequenced was blood. The receptor comes from a woman between 18 and 29 years old with Graves' ophthalmopathy. The CDR3 coding sequence is TGTGCCAGCAGCGACCCCTGGGGCGCGGACACTGAAGCTTTCTTT. It encodes CASSDPWGADTEAFF.